The rows below give T cell receptor beta chains drawn from one sample of a study of blood T cell repertoires in COVID-19. Generated by immunoSEQ multiplex PCR, the TCRdb table keeps only in-frame clones and is missing some. The sample has about 64,000 clones, around nine tenths seen once. Material for sequencing was peripheral blood. The receptor source for this set is a man in his sixties or seventies with acute or convalescent COVID-19. CDR3s include the opening cysteine and the closing phenylalanine or tryptophan. The D gene is left open where the match is weak. Clone size is not always given. Where it is, it says once, few, many or a class for expanded clones.

>TRBV5-8|.|.|TRBJ2-7
TGTGCCAGCAGCTTGCACAGGGTAAGAAACTACGAGCAGTACTTC
CASSLHRVRNYEQYF
>TRBV2|.|.|TRBJ1-5
TGTGCCAGCAGGAAGGACAGCTCGAATCAGCCCCAGCATTTT
CASRKDSSNQPQHF
>TRBV18|.|.|TRBJ2-3
TGTGCCAGCTCACCACGGGACACCCACACAGATACGCAGTATTTT
CASSPRDTHTDTQYF
>TRBV11-2|.|TRBD2|TRBJ2-3
TGTGCCAGCAGCCCCCGTGGAGCGGGGGCGGGCACAGATACGCAGTATTTT
CASSPRGAGAGTDTQYF
>TRBV5-5|once|.|TRBJ2-6
TGTGCCAGCAGCCAATACAGGGATGCTGGGGCCAACGTCCTGACTTTC
CASSQYRDAGANVLTF
>TRBV11-3|.|.|TRBJ2-5
TGTGCCAGCAGCTCGACAGGGAGGGAGACCCAGTACTTC
CASSSTGRETQYF
>TRBV10-3|few|TRBD1|TRBJ2-5
TGTGCCATCAGTCGATGGGACAGGGTACGGTACCAAGAGACCCAGTACTTC
CAISRWDRVRYQETQYF
>TRBV6-5|.|.|TRBJ1-5
TGTGCCAGCGCTAAGTCGGTCGGTCAGCCCCAGCATTTT
CASAKSVGQPQHF
>TRBV6-2/TRBV6-3|few|.|TRBJ1-4
TGTGCCAGCAGTTACCACCCCTCGACAAGGGGGAATGAAAAACTGTTTTTT
CASSYHPSTRGNEKLFF
>TRBV6-2/TRBV6-3|.|.|TRBJ2-7
TGTGCCAGCAGTTCCGAACCCGGCTACGAGCAGTACTTC
CASSSEPGYEQYF
>TRBV11-1|.|.|TRBJ1-2
TGTGCCAGCAGTTACAATAGACCTAGTCGTAACTATGGCTACACCTTC
CASSYNRPSRNYGYTF
>TRBV19|once|.|TRBJ2-2
TGTGCCAGTAGTAGGGACAAAACGAACACCGGGGAGCTGTTTTTT
CASSRDKTNTGELFF
>TRBV7-9|.|TRBD1|TRBJ1-6
TGTGCCAGCAGCTCACCGGGACAGGGATCACCCCTCCACTTT
CASSSPGQGSPLHF
>TRBV6-1|.|TRBD1|TRBJ2-7
TGTGCCAGCAGTGAATGGGACAGGACAGCCTACGAGCAGTACTTC
CASSEWDRTAYEQYF
>TRBV4-2|.|TRBD1|TRBJ2-7
TGTGCCAGCAGCCCCGGGACAGGGGCCTACGAGCAGTACTTC
CASSPGTGAYEQYF
>TRBV2|.|TRBD1|TRBJ1-2
TGTGCCAGCACCTACCGCCTGGGACAGGGTTTGCGCTACACCTTC
CASTYRLGQGLRYTF
>TRBV13|.|.|TRBJ1-1
TGTGCCAGCAGCTTAGAAGAGGGGAACACTGAAGCTTTCTTT
CASSLEEGNTEAFF
>TRBV7-9|once|TRBD1|TRBJ1-6
TGTGCCAGCAGCTTAACCGGGACAGGAGATTCACCCCTCCACTTT
CASSLTGTGDSPLHF
>TRBV5-3|.|.|TRBJ1-4
TGTGCCAGAAGTTGCATTCCGGGGGAAAAACTGTTTTTT
CARSCIPGEKLFF